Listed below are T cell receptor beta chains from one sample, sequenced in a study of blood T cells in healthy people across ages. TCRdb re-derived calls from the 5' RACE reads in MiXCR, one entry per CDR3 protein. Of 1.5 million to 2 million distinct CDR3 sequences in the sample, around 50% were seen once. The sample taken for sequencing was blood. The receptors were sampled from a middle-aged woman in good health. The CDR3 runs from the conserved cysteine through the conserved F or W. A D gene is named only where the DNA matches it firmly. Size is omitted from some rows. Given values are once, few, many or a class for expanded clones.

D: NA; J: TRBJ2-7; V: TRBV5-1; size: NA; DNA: TGCGCCAGCAGCTTGATGGCAGGAGTGACCTACGAGCAGTACTTC; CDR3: CASSLMAGVTYEQYF
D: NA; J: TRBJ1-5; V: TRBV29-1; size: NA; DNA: TGCAGCGTTGAAGGCCAGTCCAGCAATCAGCCCCAGCATTTT; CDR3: CSVEGQSSNQPQHF
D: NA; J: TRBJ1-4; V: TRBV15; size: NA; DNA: TGTGCCACCAGCAGGCGAGGGAAGGCAACTAATGAAAAACTGTTTTTT; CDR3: CATSRRGKATNEKLFF
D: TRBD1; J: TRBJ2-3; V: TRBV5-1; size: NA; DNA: TGCGCCAGCAGCGGCGACAGGGAAACAGATACGCAGTATTTT; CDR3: CASSGDRETDTQYF
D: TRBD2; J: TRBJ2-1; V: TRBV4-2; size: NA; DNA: TGTGCCAGCATACTTCTAGCGGGGGGGCTGGGTCGGTACAATGAGCAGTTCTTC; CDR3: CASILLAGGLGRYNEQFF
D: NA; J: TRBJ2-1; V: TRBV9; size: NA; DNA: TGTGCCAGCAGCGTAGACGCGTACAGCTCCTACAATGAGCAGTTCTTC; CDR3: CASSVDAYSSYNEQFF
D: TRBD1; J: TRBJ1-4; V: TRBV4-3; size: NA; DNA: TGCGCCAGCAGCCAAGAGCGGACAGGGTGGGAAAAACTGTTTTTT; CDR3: CASSQERTGWEKLFF
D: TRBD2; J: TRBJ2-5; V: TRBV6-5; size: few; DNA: TGTGCCAGCAGTTACTTGGGACTAGCGGGGGGCCTACAAGAGACCCAGTACTTC; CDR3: CASSYLGLAGGLQETQYF
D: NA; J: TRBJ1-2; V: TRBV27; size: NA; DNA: TGTGCCAGCAGTTTATTTCCCGAGGGGGGCTACACCTTC; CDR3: CASSLFPEGGYTF
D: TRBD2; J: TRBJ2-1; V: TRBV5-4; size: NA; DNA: TGTGCCAGCACCACACTAGCGGGGGCTTACAATGAGCAGTTCTTC; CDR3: CASTTLAGAYNEQFF
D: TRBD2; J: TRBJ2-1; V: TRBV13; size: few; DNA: TGTGCCAGCAGCTTAGTGGGAGCGGGGGAGATCTACAATGAGCAGTTCTTC; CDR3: CASSLVGAGEIYNEQFF
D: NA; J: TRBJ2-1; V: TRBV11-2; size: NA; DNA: TGTGCCAGCAGCCCCAGCCCGGACCTTAATCTTAATGAGCAGTTCTTC; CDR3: CASSPSPDLNLNEQFF
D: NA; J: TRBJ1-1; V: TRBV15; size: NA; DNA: TGTGCCACCAGTTCCTTCGGGTTAGGTGATGCTGAAGCTTTCTTT; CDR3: CATSSFGLGDAEAFF
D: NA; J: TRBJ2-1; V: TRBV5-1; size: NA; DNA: TGCGCCAGCAGCCCAGGGGGCGGGGGGGCCCACAATGAGCAGTTCTTC; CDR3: CASSPGGGGAHNEQFF
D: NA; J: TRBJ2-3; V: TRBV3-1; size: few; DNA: TGTGCCAGCAGCCAAGTCTCAATGCTCGCAGATACGCAGTATTTT; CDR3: CASSQVSMLADTQYF
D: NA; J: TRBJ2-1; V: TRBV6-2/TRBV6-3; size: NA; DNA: TGTGCCAGCAGTACCCGAGGGGTATCCTACAATGAGCAGTTCTTC; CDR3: CASSTRGVSYNEQFF
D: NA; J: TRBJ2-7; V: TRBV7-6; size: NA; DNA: TGTGCCAGCACCTGTGGGGGAACCAACGAGCAGTACTTC; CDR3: CASTCGGTNEQYF
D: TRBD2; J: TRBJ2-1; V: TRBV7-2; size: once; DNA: TGTGCCAGCAGCCAGAGGACTAGCGGATGGAATGAGCAGTTCTTC; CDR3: CASSQRTSGWNEQFF
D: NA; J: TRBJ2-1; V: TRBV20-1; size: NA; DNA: TGCAGTGCTAGAGACGGGTGGAATGAGCAGTTCTTC; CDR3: CSARDGWNEQFF
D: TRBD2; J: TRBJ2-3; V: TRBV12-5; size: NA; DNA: TGTGCTAGTGGTTCCGGGACTAGCGGCACAGATACGCAGTATTTT; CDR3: CASGSGTSGTDTQYF
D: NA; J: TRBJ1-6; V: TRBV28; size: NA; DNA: TGTGCCAGCAGGACACACGGACAGTCCTCACCCCTCCACTTT; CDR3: CASRTHGQSSPLHF
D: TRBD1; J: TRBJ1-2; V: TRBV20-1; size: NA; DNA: TGCAGTGCTAGAGACGGGACAGGCAGAGGCTACACCTTC; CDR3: CSARDGTGRGYTF